This T cell receptor beta chain was found in a study of T cell repertoires in cytomegalovirus infection. TCRdb re-called the reads through MiXCR, storing one row per CDR3 protein. Among roughly 920,000 distinct CDR3 sequences listed, roughly 30% were seen once. This clonotype came up a few times. Its target is not known. This CDR3 spans 16 amino acids. The junction had 14 bases not matched to a gene; V was cut back by 7 bases and J by 6 bases. Germline loops: CDR1 MNHEY, CDR2 SMNVEV (reference sequence). The chain employs TRBV27 and TRBJ2-2; 7 bases line up with TRBD1. The source of this sequence is a human donor in good health (CMV status not recorded). Some clones in this sample may be carry-over from other donors' samples. The sample here was cultured CD8+ T cells from PBMCs, taken from culture after CMV antigen stimulation. CDR3: CASTFSGTASAGELFF. DNA of the CDR3: TGTGCCAGCACCTTCTCCGGGACAGCGAGCGCCGGGGAGCTGTTTTTT.